The sequence of this TCR beta chain was determined in a study of response to subunit inactivated influenza vaccine. Study-wide results and caveats: A suggestion made by the authors is that each seasonal influenza vaccination recruits few new T cells.

TCRdb reprocessed the RT-PCR reads with MiXCR, giving one entry per CDR3 protein. The sample records 450,000 to 600,000 distinct CDR3 sequences, approximately 7.7% being singletons. This CDR3 contains 14 residues. J lost 4 bases, V lost 5 bases, and 5 bases had no gene match. The germline V gene has CDR1 SGHTS and CDR2 YDEGEE. Concerning this clonotype: Its antigen remains unidentified.

The sample in question was PBMCs from blood, obtained around 25 months after vaccination. The receptor was derived from a man between 50 and 69 years old who received an inactivated influenza vaccine. The V and J genes are TRBV5-8 and TRBJ2-5; TRBD2 matches 10 bases. As DNA, the CDR3 is TGTGCCAGCAGGAAGCCTAGCGGGAGAGAGACCCAGTACTTC. It translates to CASRKPSGRETQYF.